Shown below are 2 T cell receptor beta chains from a single sample sequenced in a study of blood T cell repertoires in COVID-19. This table comes from immunoSEQ multiplex PCR, and its TCRdb copy is limited to in-frame clones, with some not included. The sample has roughly 200,000 clones; over 80% are singletons. Specimen: PBMCs or T cells enriched from blood (not recorded which). The receptors originated from a man younger than 45 who had recovered from COVID-19.

The gene calls are TRBV6-5 and TRBJ1-1; a possible D gene is TRBD1 (5 bases). Germline values: CDR1 MNHEY, CDR2 SVGAGI. The CDR3 extends over 15 amino acids. V was trimmed by 7 bases and J by 0 bases, leaving 15 bases between them. CDR3 sequence: CASTGAELMNTEAFF. In DNA form, the CDR3 reads TGTGCCAGCACTGGGGCAGAACTTATGAACACTGAAGCTTTCTTT.

This clone was observed a few times. V usage is TRBV25-1 and J usage is TRBJ2-2, with TRBD2 identical over 7 bases. The CDR3 contains 16 residues. Trimming at V came to 1 base and at J to 7 bases, leaving 9 bases not matched to a gene. Germline lookup yields CDR1 MGHDK and CDR2 SYGVNS. The CDR3 sequence is CASSELVEGRDGELFF. CDR3 sequence (DNA): TGTGCCAGCAGTGAATTGGTGGAGGGGAGGGACGGGGAGCTGTTTTTT.